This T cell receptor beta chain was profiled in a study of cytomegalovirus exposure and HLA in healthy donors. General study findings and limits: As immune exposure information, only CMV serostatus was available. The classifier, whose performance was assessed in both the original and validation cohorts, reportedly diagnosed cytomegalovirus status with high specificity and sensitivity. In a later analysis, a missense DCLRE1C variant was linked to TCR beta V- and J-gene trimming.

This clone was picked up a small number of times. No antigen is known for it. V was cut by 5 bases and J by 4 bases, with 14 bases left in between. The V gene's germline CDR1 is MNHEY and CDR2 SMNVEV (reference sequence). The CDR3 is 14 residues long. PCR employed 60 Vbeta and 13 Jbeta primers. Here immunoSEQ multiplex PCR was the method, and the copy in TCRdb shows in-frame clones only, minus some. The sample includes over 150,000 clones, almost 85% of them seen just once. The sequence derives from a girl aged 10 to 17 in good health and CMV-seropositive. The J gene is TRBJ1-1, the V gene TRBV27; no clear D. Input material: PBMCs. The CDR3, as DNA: TGTGCCAGCAGTCTACGACCGGGAGGCACTGAAGCTTTCTTT. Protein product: CASSLRPGGTEAFF.